This TCR beta chain was retrieved from a study of T cells in Graves' hyperthyroidism and ophthalmopathy. Regarding the study as a whole: Ophthalmopathy, which appeared later, was predicted by the model a median 6.5 months before onset.

Amplification of TCR beta CDR3 regions was performed using RNA transcripts as template. The HTBI set primed first-round TCR CDR3 RT-PCR. Using its own MiXCR run on the multiplex PCR reads, TCRdb lists one record per CDR3 protein. The sample consists of 250,000 or so distinct CDR3 sequences, about 15% of them appearing once. The CDR3 loop spans 14 amino acids. Germline-derived CDR1 and CDR2 are DFQATT and SNEGSKA (reference sequence). The ends were cut back, 5 bases at V and 5 bases at J, with 19 bases in the middle. Used for diagnoses were clinical symptoms, serum thyroxine and TRAb, thyroid ultrasound and orbital computed tomography. The blood specimen was taken at initial hyperthyroidism diagnosis, before any ophthalmopathy symptoms. About this clonotype itself: Its specificity is not known. This may stem from a read error, because a much larger clone lies one nucleotide away.

Sample: blood. This TCR was recovered from a woman between 40 and 55 years old with Graves' hyperthyroidism that later progressed to Graves' ophthalmopathy. This sequence joins TRBV20-1 and TRBJ2-7; weak D call: TRBD2 (6 bases). For the CDR3, the DNA is TGCAGTGCTCCCTGGGACTCCCCCCCCCACGAGCAGTACTTC. Amino acid sequence: CSAPWDSPPHEQYF.